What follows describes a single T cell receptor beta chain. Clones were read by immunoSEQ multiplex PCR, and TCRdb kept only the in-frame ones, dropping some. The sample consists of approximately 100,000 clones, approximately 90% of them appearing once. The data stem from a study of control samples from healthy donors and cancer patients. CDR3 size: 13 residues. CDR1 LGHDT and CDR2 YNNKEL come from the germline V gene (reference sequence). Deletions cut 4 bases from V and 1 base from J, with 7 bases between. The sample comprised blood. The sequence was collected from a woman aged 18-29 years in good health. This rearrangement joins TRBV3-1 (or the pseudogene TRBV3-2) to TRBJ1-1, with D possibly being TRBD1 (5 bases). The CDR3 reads CASSLRENTEAFF. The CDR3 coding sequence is TGTGCCAGCAGCCTCAGGGAGAACACTGAAGCTTTCTTT.